The 18 T cell receptor beta chains below come from one sample, sequenced in a study of cytomegalovirus exposure and HLA in healthy donors. The PCR was carried out with 60 Vbeta primers and 13 Jbeta primers. The table came from immunoSEQ multiplex PCR; TCRdb's copy has only in-frame clones and leaves some out. The data contain some 160,000 clones, approximately 72% of them singletons. Sequencing used PBMCs. The receptors here all came from a man in his forties or fifties in good health and CMV-seronegative.

This clone was counted once. This chain connects TRBV7-9 to TRBJ1-1; 10 bases line up with TRBD1. Germline V gives CDR1 SEHNR, CDR2 FQNEAQ (reference sequence). With V trimmed by 4 bases and J by 0 bases, 8 bases remained unmatched. This CDR3 is built from 17 residues. The CDR3 DNA reads TGTGCCAGCAGCTCCTCGGGACAGGGGAACATGAACACTGAAGCTTTCTTT. Its translation is CASSSSGQGNMNTEAFF. Complete variable domain (other parts from reference TRBV7-9 and TRBJ1-1): DTGVSQNPRHKITKRGQNVTFRCDPISEHNRLYWYRQTLGQGPEFLTYFQNEAQLEKSRLLSDRFSAERPKGSFSTLEIQRTEQGDSAMYLCASSSSGQGNMNTEAFFGQGTRLTVV.

The chain is built from TRBV5-1 and TRBJ2-7; TRBD1 matches 9 bases. Germline V lookup: CDR1 SGHRS, CDR2 YFSETQ. CDR3 length: 15 residues. V dropped 4 bases and J dropped 0; count of bases not matched to a gene: 5. The CDR3 DNA is TGCGCCAGCAGCCTGGACAGGGGAATCTCCTACGAGCAGTACTTC. Protein: CASSLDRGISYEQYF.

The chain recombines TRBV29-1 with TRBJ2-5; 7 bases map to TRBD2. V was clipped by 4 bases and J by 4 bases; unmatched bases: 9. The CDR3 is 14 amino acids. The germline V gene encodes CDR1 SQVTM and CDR2 ANQGSEA. CDR3 DNA: TGCAGCGTTGTGGGGGGGTTAAGGGGAGAGACCCAGTACTTC. Translated, it gives CSVVGGLRGETQYF.

This chain links TRBV7-2 with TRBJ1-2, with a tentative D call TRBD1 (5 bases). Germline V gene data show CDR1 as SGHTA and CDR2 as FQGNSA. The V end lost 3 bases, the J end lost 8 bases, and 13 bases lay between the germline ends. The CDR3 sequence is 13 residues long. CDR3 DNA: TGTGCCAGCAGCTTCGGGGGTTTTCAGGGCTACACCTTC. Residues: CASSFGGFQGYTF.

This clone has only a few counts. This sample also contains other DNA sequences that code for the same CDR3. J is TRBJ2-2 and V is TRBV2; a possible D gene is TRBD2 (6 bases). The CDR3 has 14 amino acids. The V gene's germline CDR1 is SNHLY and CDR2 FYNNEI. Trimming pared 6 bases from V and 4 bases from J, leaving 12 bases between. The CDR3 nucleotides are TGTGCCAGCAGGGGGGGTACACCCACCGGGGAGCTGTTTTTT. It yields the protein CASRGGTPTGELFF.

This chain uses TRBV6-1 with TRBJ2-7; D is possibly TRBD1 (6 bases). Trimming shortened V by 7 bases and J by 2 bases, and 9 bases separated the two germline ends. Germline V gene data show CDR1 as MNHNS and CDR2 as SASEGT. The CDR3 extends over 12 amino acids. The CDR3, as DNA: TGTGCCAGCACCGGGACAACCTACGAGCAGTACTTC. It is translated as CASTGTTYEQYF.

The chain couples TRBV6-5 to TRBJ2-1, with a weak D call TRBD1 (5 bases). V lost 4 bases and J lost 4, with 8 bases in between. Germline lookup yields CDR1 MNHEY and CDR2 SVGAGI. This CDR3 is built from 13 residues. CDR3 nucleotides: TGTGCCAGCAGTTTGACAGCTTACAATGAGCAGTTCTTC. Amino acids: CASSLTAYNEQFF.

The J gene is TRBJ2-3, the V gene TRBV9, with 10 bases that match TRBD2. In germline, CDR1 is SGDLS, CDR2 YYNGEE. The CDR3 extends over 17 amino acids. The trim removed 2 bases at V and 2 bases at J, leaving 8 bases unmatched. CDR3 sequence reads: CASSVGLAGDNTDTQYF. The DNA for the CDR3 is TGTGCCAGCAGCGTCGGTCTAGCGGGGGACAACACAGATACGCAGTATTTT.

This clone occurred once. This chain joins TRBV6-1 and TRBJ1-5; a weak D match, TRBD1 (5 bases). With 1 base removed from V and 7 bases from J, the gap between germline ends came to 8 bases. The germline V gene encodes CDR1 MNHNS and CDR2 SASEGT. CDR3 length: 13 amino acids. CDR3 DNA sequence: TGTGCCAGCAGTGAAGGGAGACAGCAGCCCCAGCATTTT. Protein product: CASSEGRQQPQHF.

The DNA for the CDR3 is TGCGCCAGCAGCTTGGATGGTAGTGGTTTGTACAATGAGCAGTTCTTC. Encoded protein: CASSLDGSGLYNEQFF. The chain recombines TRBV5-1 with TRBJ2-1; D is undetermined. The CDR3 consists of 16 residues. Looked up from germline, CDR1 is SGHRS and CDR2 is YFSETQ. V was trimmed by 0 bases and J by 4 bases, leaving 14 bases between them.

The J gene is TRBJ2-7, the V gene TRBV7-6; 7 positions agree with TRBD1. There are 15 residues in the CDR3. Germline V gene lookup returns CDR1 SGHVS and CDR2 FNYEAQ. J was trimmed by 7 bases and V by 2 bases; bases with no gene match: 11. Written as DNA, the CDR3 is TGTGCCAGCAGCTTAAGTGACAGGGAACTACCTGAGCAGTACTTC. It is translated as CASSLSDRELPEQYF.

This chain connects TRBV4-1 to TRBJ2-5; no definite D call. The length of the CDR3 is 13 residues. V was pared by 1 base and J by 3 bases, with 6 bases between. CDR1 and CDR2 (germline): MGHRA, YSYEKL. This CDR3 reads CASSQGTEETQYF. Here the CDR3 DNA reads TGCGCCAGCAGCCAAGGCACTGAAGAGACCCAGTACTTC.

J is TRBJ2-5 and V is TRBV13, with TRBD1 matching 8 bases. The CDR3 is made up of 13 amino acids. J lost 5 bases, V lost 3 bases, and 2 bases had no gene match. Germline V gives CDR1 PRHDT, CDR2 FYEKMQ (reference sequence). CDR3 amino acids: CASSFDRGETQYF. As DNA, the CDR3 is TGTGCCAGCAGCTTCGACAGGGGCGAGACCCAGTACTTC.

The gene calls are TRBV19 and TRBJ1-1; 12 bases fit TRBD1. The CDR3 has 17 amino acids. Trimming took 6 bases from V and 3 from J; bases not matched to a gene: 11. Germline values: CDR1 LNHDA, CDR2 SQIVND (reference sequence). The CDR3 loop is CASRIPGQGAWDTEAFF. CDR3 DNA: TGTGCCAGTAGAATACCGGGACAGGGGGCGTGGGACACTGAAGCTTTCTTT.

This chain connects TRBV5-6 to TRBJ2-2; tentative D call: TRBD2 (6 bases). The CDR3 is 17 amino acids. V lost 4 bases, J lost 0 bases, and 16 bases lay in between. Germline assignment: CDR1 SGHDT and CDR2 YYEEEE. The CDR3 protein is CASSPGMRGPNTGELFF. The CDR3 DNA is TGTGCCAGCAGCCCGGGGATGCGGGGACCGAACACCGGGGAGCTGTTTTTT.

The rearrangement joins TRBV9 to TRBJ2-1, with D perhaps matching TRBD2 (5 bases). V lost 2 bases to trimming and J lost 4 bases, with 13 bases between them. Germline CDR1 reads SGDLS; CDR2 reads YYNGEE. The CDR3 loop spans 15 amino acids. The DNA of the CDR3 is TGTGCCAGCAGCGTTAAGGGAGACTATTACAATGAGCAGTTCTTC. Translation gives CASSVKGDYYNEQFF.

This clone was seen a few times. This chain connects TRBV28 to TRBJ1-1; D unclear. Germline V gene lookup returns CDR1 MDHEN and CDR2 SYDVKM. Trimming stripped 3 bases from V and 4 bases from J, with 12 bases between. The CDR3 is 14 amino acids. The CDR3 is CASSFGVRATEAFF. The CDR3 nucleotides are TGTGCCAGCAGTTTCGGGGTACGAGCCACTGAAGCTTTCTTT.

This chain links TRBV2 with TRBJ2-1; TRBD1 agrees at 7 bases. From germline, CDR1 is SNHLY and CDR2 FYNNEI. The trim removed 6 bases at V and 0 bases at J, leaving 11 bases unmatched. The CDR3 contains 17 residues. CDR3: CASRGRQGQSSYNEQFF. The CDR3 DNA sequence: TGTGCCAGCAGGGGTAGACAGGGCCAGAGCTCCTACAATGAGCAGTTCTTC.